The sample holds a few counts of the clone carrying this T cell receptor (beta chain). As yet, its antigen is unknown. A template switching step contributed a universal primer site, while unique molecular identifiers were present in the cDNA. TCRdb passed the 5' RACE reads through MiXCR, listing each CDR3 protein once. The data show some 1,700,000 distinct CDR3 sequences, about 32% seen once. The data derive from a study of identical twins. Study-wide results and caveats: The models systematically underestimated how much out-of-frame TCR alpha was shared in monozygotic twins. The abundant beta clonotypes from cord blood had fewer insertions, and memory repertoires had none of this. Conclusions were based on cross-sectional statistical analysis, without following the same donors.

The CDR3 sequence is 17 residues long. V was trimmed by 3 bases and J by 2 bases, leaving 20 bases between them. CDR1 is SGHTA and CDR2 is FQGNSA in the germline V gene. The source material was cord blood. The V gene is TRBV7-2, the J gene TRBJ2-7, with D possibly being TRBD2 (6 bases). This TCR was recovered from a newborn girl in good health. The CDR3 loop reads CASSFGSSKTRPYEQYF. DNA of the CDR3: TGTGCCAGCAGCTTCGGGAGCTCAAAGACTAGACCCTACGAGCAGTACTTC.